Shown below are 21 T cell receptor beta chains from a single sample sequenced in a study of Graves' ophthalmopathy and Graves' hyperthyroidism. The sequenced template was RNA, covering the TCR beta CDR3 region. First-round RT-PCR used HTBI primers; second-round multiplex PCR followed. One entry per CDR3 protein results from TCRdb running MiXCR on the multiplex PCR reads. The sample has 300,000 to 400,000 distinct CDR3 sequences; 15% to 20% are singletons. The sequencing input was peripheral blood. These receptors were collected from an adult man with Graves' ophthalmopathy.

Many counts were recorded for this clonotype. The J gene is TRBJ1-1, the V gene TRBV7-8; weak D call: TRBD1 (5 bases). This CDR3 is built from 13 residues. CDR1 is SGHVS, CDR2 FQNEAQ, per germline. The V and J ends lost 3 bases and 5 bases respectively, with 10 bases between them. The CDR3 DNA sequence: TGTGCCAGCAGCTTGGGGGAGCAGACTGAAGCTTTCTTT. Translated, it gives CASSLGEQTEAFF.

Many counts were recorded for this clonotype. The chain joins TRBV19 to TRBJ2-2, with D hard to call. Deletions cut 2 bases from V and 0 bases from J, with 4 bases between. The germline gives CDR1 LNHDA, CDR2 SQIVND (reference sequence). The CDR3 runs to 14 residues. CDR3 protein: CASSIRPNTGELFF. CDR3 nucleotides: TGTGCCAGTAGTATACGGCCGAACACCGGGGAGCTGTTTTTT.

Many counts were recorded for this clonotype. The CDR3 spells CASSPTGRGYGYTF. CDR3 nucleotide sequence: TGCGCCAGCAGCCCGACAGGTCGCGGCTATGGCTACACCTTC. The chain carries TRBV5-1 and TRBJ1-2, with D maybe TRBD1 (6 bases). Deletions cut 4 bases from V and 4 bases from J, with 14 bases between. CDR1 is SGHRS and CDR2 is YFSETQ in the germline V gene. CDR3 length: 14 amino acids.

This clonotype was picked up many times. This chain connects TRBV6-1 to TRBJ1-5, with D perhaps TRBD1 (5 bases). Germline V gives CDR1 MNHNS, CDR2 SASEGT. This CDR3 spans 14 amino acids. V was shortened by 4 bases and J by 5 bases, with 12 bases between the two germline ends. CDR3 amino acids: CASSGEGFYQPQHF. Here the CDR3 DNA reads TGTGCCAGCAGTGGAGAGGGGTTTTATCAGCCCCAGCATTTT.

This clonotype was counted many times. The rearrangement joins TRBV7-2 to TRBJ2-2; D unclear. This CDR3 has 13 residues. Deletions cut 2 bases from V and 5 bases from J, with 6 bases between. CDR1 is SGHTA, CDR2 FQGNSA, per germline. CDR3 in DNA: TGTGCCAGCAGCTTATTTCCGACCGGGGAGCTGTTTTTT. This sequence encodes CASSLFPTGELFF.

This clonotype showed up many times. The chain's CDR3 is CASSLGGQMNTEAFF. CDR3 coding DNA: TGTGCCAGCAGCTTGGGAGGACAGATGAACACTGAAGCTTTCTTT. This chain joins TRBV11-3 and TRBJ1-1, with D tentatively TRBD1 (6 bases). CDR3 length equals 15 residues. CDR1 is SGHNT and CDR2 is YENEEA in the germline V gene. The V and J ends lost 3 bases and 0 bases respectively, with 11 bases between them.

The V and J genes are TRBV6-2 or TRBV6-3 and TRBJ2-5; possibly TRBD1 for D (6 bases). The V and J ends lost 4 bases and 6 bases respectively, with 12 bases between them. The CDR3 runs 13 residues. Germline V lookup: CDR1 MNHEY, CDR2 SVGEGT. CDR3 in amino acids: CASSLDRIKTQYF. CDR3 DNA sequence: TGTGCCAGCAGTTTAGACAGGATAAAGACCCAGTACTTC.

This clonotype showed up many times. The V gene is TRBV29-1, the J gene TRBJ1-1; 8 nucleotides match TRBD1. This CDR3 contains 13 residues. J lost 2 bases, V lost 6 bases, and 5 bases had no gene match. Germline V CDR1 and CDR2: SQVTM, ANQGSEA. CDR3: CSVRGQGNTEAFF. The CDR3 DNA reads TGCAGCGTACGAGGACAGGGTAACACTGAAGCTTTCTTT.

In this sample, this clonotype turned up once. The chain is built from TRBV6-1 and TRBJ2-7; D ambiguous. Trimming left V 5 bases short and J 2 bases short, with 13 bases between. Germline CDR1 reads MNHNS; CDR2 reads SASEGT. The CDR3 totals 14 residues. The CDR3 bases are TGTGCCAGCAGTCCGGGCCTACCCCCCTACGAGCAGTACTTC. This translates into CASSPGLPPYEQYF.

This clonotype was found many times. V gene TRBV6-5 combines with J gene TRBJ2-4, with TRBD1 matching 9 bases. CDR3 size: 15 residues. Germline assignment: CDR1 MNHEY and CDR2 SVGAGI. V trimming: 5 bases; J trimming: 0 bases; junction bases outside the gene matches: 2. The CDR3 region is CASSTDRGAKNIQYF. CDR3 DNA: TGTGCCAGCAGTACGGACAGGGGAGCCAAAAACATTCAGTACTTC.

This clonotype was detected ten times or more. This sequence joins TRBV5-1 and TRBJ1-2; D perhaps matches TRBD1 (6 bases). V shed 0 bases and J shed 4 bases, with 13 bases lying between them. This CDR3 spans 15 amino acids. Germline V gene data show CDR1 as SGHRS and CDR2 as YFSETQ. The CDR3 bases are TGCGCCAGCAGCTTGGACTCAGGGGTCGGCTATGGCTACACCTTC. It specifies CASSLDSGVGYGYTF.

At least ten counts were recorded for this clonotype. The rearrangement links TRBV2 to TRBJ2-5; D assignment may be TRBD1 or TRBD2 (5 bases each). This CDR3 has 14 residues. Trimming took 6 bases from V and 3 from J, leaving 14 bases between them. CDR1 is SNHLY and CDR2 is FYNNEI in the germline V gene. CDR3 coding DNA: TGTGCCAGCAGCGAGGGACGGTTAGAAGAGACCCAGTACTTC. Protein product: CASSEGRLEETQYF.

This clonotype has at least ten counts. V is TRBV2 and J is TRBJ1-6; D ambiguous. This CDR3 contains 13 residues. V was shortened by 6 bases and J by 5 bases, with 8 bases between the two germline ends. Germline assignment: CDR1 SNHLY and CDR2 FYNNEI. In nucleotides, the CDR3 is TGTGCCAGCAGCGACGAAAATAATTCACCCCTCCACTTT. Its translation is CASSDENNSPLHF.

Many counts were recorded for this clonotype. The gene calls are TRBV12-3 or TRBV12-4 and TRBJ1-2, with D possibly being TRBD1 (6 bases). The CDR3 consists of 13 residues. Deletions cut 3 bases from V and 7 bases from J, with 12 bases between. In DNA, the CDR3 is TGTGCCAGCAGTTTGAACAGGGAAACTGGCTACACCTTC. Amino acids: CASSLNRETGYTF.

The table lists this clonotype with many counts. The rearrangement links TRBV2 to TRBJ1-1, with D unclear. CDR3 length: 14 amino acids. Trimming removed 2 bases from V and 0 bases from J, with 7 bases in between. The germline gives CDR1 SNHLY, CDR2 FYNNEI. This CDR3 reads CASSETHLNTEAFF. The CDR3 nucleotides are TGTGCCAGCAGTGAAACACACCTGAACACTGAAGCTTTCTTT. The full variable domain, completed using reference TRBV2 and TRBJ1-1, is EPEVTQTPSHQVTQMGQEVILRCVPISNHLYFYWYRQILGQKVEFLVSFYNNEISEKSEIFDDQFSVERPDGSNFTLKIRSTKLEDSAMYFCASSETHLNTEAFFGQGTRLTVV.

This clonotype appeared many times. This chain joins TRBV29-1 and TRBJ1-2; 9 positions agree with TRBD1. Unmatched junction bases numbered 8, after V lost 7 bases and J lost 8 bases. CDR3 length: 12 residues. The V gene's germline CDR1 is SQVTM and CDR2 ANQGSEA. DNA of the CDR3: TGCAGCGCAGGACAGGGGCAATGGGGCTACACCTTC. Translating gives CSAGQGQWGYTF.

This clonotype was picked up many times. V usage is TRBV6-2 or TRBV6-3 and J usage is TRBJ1-5; 7 bases line up with TRBD1. The CDR3 length is 15 residues. Germline CDR1 MNHEY, CDR2 SVGEGT. The J segment lost 7 bases and the V segment lost 4 bases, leaving 10 bases of the junction unmatched. CDR3 residues: CASSSQGGAGQPQHF. As DNA, the CDR3 is TGTGCCAGCAGTTCCCAAGGGGGCGCAGGGCAGCCCCAGCATTTT.

This clonotype was detected many times. The chain combines TRBV11-1 with TRBJ1-1; no firm D call. The germline V gene has CDR1 SGHAT and CDR2 FQDESV (reference sequence). V shed 0 bases and J shed 0 bases, with 8 bases lying between them. The CDR3 is made up of 15 amino acids. CDR3 DNA: TGTGCCAGCAGCTTAGCGTCGCAGTTGAACACTGAAGCTTTCTTT. This sequence encodes CASSLASQLNTEAFF.

This clonotype was seen at least ten times. The chain joins TRBV6-6 to TRBJ1-1; TRBD1 agrees at 8 bases. Germline V gives CDR1 MNHNY, CDR2 SVGAGI (reference sequence). The CDR3 consists of 18 residues. The junction had 11 bases not matched to a gene; V was cut back by 2 bases and J by 0 bases. CDR3 protein: CASSYEWAGGFMNTEAFF. Here the CDR3 DNA reads TGTGCCAGCAGTTACGAATGGGCAGGGGGCTTCATGAACACTGAAGCTTTCTTT.

This clonotype was observed at least ten times. The rearrangement uses TRBV13 and TRBJ2-7; 9 nucleotides align to TRBD1. Unmatched junction bases numbered 4, after V lost 1 base and J lost 3 bases. Per germline, CDR1 PRHDT and CDR2 FYEKMQ (reference sequence). This CDR3 is 15 amino acids long. The CDR3 nucleotides read TGTGCCAGCAGCTTAGACGGGACAGGGCTCTACGAGCAGTACTTC. It yields the protein CASSLDGTGLYEQYF.

This clonotype was recorded at least ten times. The chain uses TRBV27 and TRBJ1-2; 10 nucleotides align to TRBD1. The CDR3 is 13 amino acids. V was pared by 3 bases and J by 12 bases, with 7 bases of the junction left unmatched. Looked up from germline, CDR1 is MNHEY and CDR2 is SMNVEV (reference sequence). CDR3 sequence: CASSFGDRGQHTF. DNA of the CDR3: TGTGCCAGCAGTTTCGGAGACAGGGGGCAACACACCTTC.